These 2 T cell receptor beta chains were all obtained from the same sample, sequenced in a study of T cells of healthy individuals. One entry per CDR3 protein results from TCRdb running MiXCR on the 5' RACE reads. The sample gives some 85,000 distinct CDR3 sequences, approximately 5.4% of which show up once; approximately 8% is in the top ten. The origin of the receptors is a female donor in good health.

This clonotype has ten or more counts. The rearrangement joins TRBV6-6 to TRBJ2-3; D is unresolved. V lost 2 bases and J lost 0, with 6 bases in between. CDR1 and CDR2 (germline): MNHNY, SVGAGI (reference sequence). The CDR3 runs 14 residues. The CDR3 coding sequence is TGTGCCAGCAGTTACAGGCAAAGCACAGATACGCAGTATTTT. This encodes CASSYRQSTDTQYF.

There are a few counts of this clonotype. The rearrangement uses TRBV20-1 and TRBJ2-5, with 11 bases matching TRBD2. This CDR3 is built from 14 residues. V lost 3 bases to trimming and J lost 5 bases; unmatched junction nucleotides: 5. Looked up from germline, CDR1 is DFQATT and CDR2 is SNEGSKA (reference sequence). The CDR3 spells CSASSGRASETQYF. The DNA of the CDR3 is TGCAGTGCTAGTAGCGGGAGGGCCAGTGAGACCCAGTACTTC.